The sequence of this T cell receptor beta chain was determined in a study of CD8+ T cells in alopecia areata. Study background: Treated patients received oral tofacitinib, 5 to 10 mg twice daily.

RNA, once extracted, was reverse transcribed into cDNA for use as the sequencing template. Data came from immunoSEQ multiplex PCR; TCRdb stores just in-frame clones and leaves some out. The sample lists around 190,000 clones, around 64% seen once, with about 1.3% in the top ten. Noted treatment: oral pan-JAK inhibitor, 5-10 mg twice daily. Both peripheral blood and punch biopsies of lesional scalp skin were obtained from patients who had alopecia areata. Points from the study as a whole: Expanded CD8+ clones among the top 100, and scalp clonality, were significantly decreased by tofacitinib. During tofacitinib treatment, many expanded lesional clones remained in scalp and blood.

Germline V CDR1 and CDR2: LNHDA, SQIVND (reference sequence). With V trimmed by 5 bases and J by 0 bases, 4 bases remained unmatched. This CDR3 comprises 16 residues. This clone was seen a few times. Its matching antigen is unknown. This chain uses TRBV19 with TRBJ2-1; 10 bases map to TRBD1. The clonotype comes from a human donor with alopecia areata. The sample consisted of CD4+ T cells sorted from blood, taken at approximately week 50, from a patient treated with tofacitinib. The CDR3 bases are TGTGCCAGTAGTGTGACAGGGGGCAGCTCCTACAATGAGCAGTTCTTC. As protein: CASSVTGGSSYNEQFF.